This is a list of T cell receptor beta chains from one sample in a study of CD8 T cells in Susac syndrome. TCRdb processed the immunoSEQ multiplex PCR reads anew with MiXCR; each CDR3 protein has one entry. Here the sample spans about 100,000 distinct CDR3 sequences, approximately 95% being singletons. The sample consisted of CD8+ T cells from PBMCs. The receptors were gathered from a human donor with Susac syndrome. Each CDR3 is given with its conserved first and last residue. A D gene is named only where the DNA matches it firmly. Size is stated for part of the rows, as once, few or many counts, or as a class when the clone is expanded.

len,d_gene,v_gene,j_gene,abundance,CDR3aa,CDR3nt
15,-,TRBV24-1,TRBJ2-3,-,CATSDPTGRTDTQYF,TGTGCCACCAGTGATCCGACGGGACGGACAGATACGCAGTATTTT
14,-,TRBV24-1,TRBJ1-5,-,CATSDQYSNQPQHF,TGTGCCACCAGTGATCAGTATAGCAATCAGCCCCAGCATTTT
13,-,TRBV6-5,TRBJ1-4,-,CASSYGDSEKLFF,TGTGCCAGCAGTTACGGGGACTCCGAGAAACTGTTTTTT
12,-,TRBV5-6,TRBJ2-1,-,CASSLGQSMEFF,TGTGCCAGCAGCTTGGGACAGAGCATGGAGTTCTTC
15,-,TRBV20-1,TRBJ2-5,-,CSARDEAGYQETQYF,TGCAGTGCTAGAGATGAGGCAGGCTACCAAGAGACCCAGTACTTC
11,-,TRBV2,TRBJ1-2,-,CASSGNYGYTF,TGTGCCAGCAGTGGCAACTATGGCTACACCTTC
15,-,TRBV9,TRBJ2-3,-,CASSVEGRGIDTQYF,TGTGCCAGCAGCGTAGAAGGGCGGGGAATAGATACGCAGTATTTT
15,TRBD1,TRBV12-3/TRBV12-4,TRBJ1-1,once,CASSSFGQGDTEAFF,TGTGCCAGCAGTTCCTTCGGACAGGGAGACACTGAAGCTTTCTTT
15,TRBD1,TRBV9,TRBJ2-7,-,CASSVGGQNSYEQYF,TGTGCCAGCAGCGTAGGGGGACAGAACTCCTACGAGCAGTACTTC
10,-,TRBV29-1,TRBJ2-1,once,CSISSDEQFF,TGCAGCATATCTAGCGATGAGCAGTTCTTC
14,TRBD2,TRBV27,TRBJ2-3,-,CASILKAGAATQYF,TGTGCCAGCATCCTAAAAGCGGGAGCCGCTACGCAGTATTTT
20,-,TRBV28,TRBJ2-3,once,CASSWRDSDVTSSSTDTQYF,TGTGCCAGCAGCTGGAGGGACAGCGATGTTACTAGTTCTAGCACAGATACGCAGTATTTT
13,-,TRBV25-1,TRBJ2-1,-,CASRTSSYNEQFF,TGTGCCAGCAGGACAAGTTCCTACAATGAGCAGTTCTTC
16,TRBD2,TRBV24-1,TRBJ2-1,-,CATSDPERESYNEQFF,TGTGCCACCAGTGACCCCGAGCGGGAGAGCTACAATGAGCAGTTCTTC
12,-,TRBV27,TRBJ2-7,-,CASADTPYEQYF,TGTGCCAGCGCGGACACACCCTACGAGCAGTACTTC
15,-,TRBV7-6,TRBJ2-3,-,CASSLDPPDTDTQYF,TGTGCCAGCAGCTTAGATCCCCCAGACACAGATACGCAGTATTTT
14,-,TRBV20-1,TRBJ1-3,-,CSALDTYSGNTIYF,TGCAGTGCACTCGACACCTACTCTGGAAACACCATATATTTT
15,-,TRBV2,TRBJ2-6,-,CASAVVYSGANVLTF,TGTGCCAGCGCTGTAGTGTACTCTGGGGCCAACGTCCTGACTTTC
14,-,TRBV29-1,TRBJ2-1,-,CSVGDPGSYNEQFF,TGCAGCGTTGGGGACCCGGGCTCCTACAATGAGCAGTTCTTC
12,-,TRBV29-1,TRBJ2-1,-,CSVFGSVNEQFF,TGCAGCGTCTTTGGGAGCGTCAATGAGCAGTTCTTC
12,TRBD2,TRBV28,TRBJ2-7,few,CASSPGGYEQYF,TGTGCCAGCTCCCCGGGGGGGTACGAGCAGTACTTC
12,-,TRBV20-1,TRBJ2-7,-,CSARGLVDEQYF,TGCAGTGCTAGAGGACTAGTCGACGAGCAGTACTTC
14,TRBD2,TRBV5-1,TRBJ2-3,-,CASSDVAGSDTQYF,TGCGCCAGCAGCGATGTAGCGGGATCAGATACGCAGTATTTT
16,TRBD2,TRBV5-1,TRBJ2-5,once,CASSLVALAEGETQYF,TGCGCCAGCAGCTTGGTTGCTCTAGCGGAGGGAGAGACCCAGTACTTC
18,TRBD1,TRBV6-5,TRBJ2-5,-,CASSYLQGANPSEETQYF,TGTGCCAGCAGTTACTTGCAGGGGGCTAACCCGTCGGAGGAGACCCAGTACTTC
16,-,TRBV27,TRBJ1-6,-,CASSLAPDPKASPLHF,TGTGCCAGCAGTTTAGCCCCAGATCCCAAGGCGTCACCCCTCCACTTT
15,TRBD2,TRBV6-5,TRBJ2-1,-,CASSYSGLTYNEQFF,TGTGCCAGCAGTTACTCGGGACTAACCTACAATGAGCAGTTCTTC
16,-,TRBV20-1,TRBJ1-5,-,CSARAPLDKLNQPQHF,TGCAGTGCTCGGGCCCCCTTGGACAAGCTAAATCAGCCCCAGCATTTT
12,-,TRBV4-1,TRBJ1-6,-,CASSQANSPLHF,TGCGCCAGCAGCCAAGCGAATTCACCCCTCCACTTT
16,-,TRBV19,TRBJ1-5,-,CARHRVWPYSNQPQHF,TGTGCCAGACACAGGGTTTGGCCATATAGCAATCAGCCCCAGCATTTT
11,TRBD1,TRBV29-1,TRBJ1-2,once,CSVQDRGGYTF,TGCAGCGTTCAGGACAGGGGCGGCTACACCTTC
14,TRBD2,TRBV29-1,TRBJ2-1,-,CSGAGTRGGGEQFF,TGCAGCGGGGCGGGGACTAGGGGTGGTGGTGAGCAGTTCTTC
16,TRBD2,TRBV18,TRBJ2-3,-,CASSPGTSGRADTQYF,TGTGCCAGCTCACCAGGGACTAGCGGGAGGGCAGATACGCAGTATTTT
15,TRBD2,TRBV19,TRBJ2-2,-,CASRGGLAGTGELFF,TGTGCCAGTAGAGGCGGGCTAGCGGGGACCGGGGAGCTGTTTTTT
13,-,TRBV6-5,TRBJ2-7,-,CASSYSNYREQYF,TGTGCCAGCAGTTACTCGAATTACCGCGAGCAGTACTTC
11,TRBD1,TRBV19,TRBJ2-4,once,CATGQGYIQYF,TGTGCCACAGGACAGGGGTACATTCAGTACTTC
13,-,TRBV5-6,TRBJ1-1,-,CASSQSVGFEAFF,TGTGCCAGCAGCCAAAGCGTTGGCTTTGAAGCTTTCTTT
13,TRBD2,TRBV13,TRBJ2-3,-,CASTSGDTDTQYF,TGTGCCAGCACAAGCGGGGACACAGATACGCAGTATTTT
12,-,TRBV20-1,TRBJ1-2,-,CSARSVNYGYTF,TGCAGTGCTAGAAGTGTGAACTATGGCTACACCTTC
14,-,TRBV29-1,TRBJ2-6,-,CSVDSQSGANVLTF,TGCAGCGTTGATAGCCAGTCTGGGGCCAACGTCCTGACTTTC
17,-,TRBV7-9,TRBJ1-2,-,CASSVSSGTRSYYGYTF,TGTGCCAGCAGCGTTTCCTCCGGGACGCGTTCTTACTATGGCTACACCTTC
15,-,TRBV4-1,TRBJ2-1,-,CASSQPFTRYNEQFF,TGCGCCAGCAGCCAACCTTTCACCCGATACAATGAGCAGTTCTTC
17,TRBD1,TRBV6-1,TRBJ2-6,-,CATTGTGIQSGANVLTF,TGTGCCACCACCGGGACAGGGATACAATCTGGGGCCAACGTCCTGACTTTC
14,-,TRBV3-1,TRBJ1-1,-,CASSQADPGTEAFF,TGTGCCAGCAGCCAAGCCGACCCAGGCACTGAAGCTTTCTTT
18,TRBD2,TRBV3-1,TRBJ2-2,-,CASSPGERGSSNTGELFF,TGTGCCAGCAGCCCCGGGGAGCGGGGGTCCTCGAACACCGGGGAGCTGTTTTTT
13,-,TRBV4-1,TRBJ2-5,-,CASSQVVEETQYF,TGCGCCAGCAGCCAAGTAGTAGAAGAGACCCAGTACTTC
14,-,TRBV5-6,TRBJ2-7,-,CASSAGGRKYEQYF,TGTGCCAGCAGCGCTGGTGGCAGGAAATACGAGCAGTACTTC
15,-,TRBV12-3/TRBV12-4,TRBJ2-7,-,CASSLDSISPHEQYF,TGTGCCAGCAGTTTGGACTCGATAAGCCCCCACGAGCAGTACTTC
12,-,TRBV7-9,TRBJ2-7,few,CASSALGSEQYF,TGTGCCAGCAGCGCCCTGGGGAGCGAGCAGTACTTC